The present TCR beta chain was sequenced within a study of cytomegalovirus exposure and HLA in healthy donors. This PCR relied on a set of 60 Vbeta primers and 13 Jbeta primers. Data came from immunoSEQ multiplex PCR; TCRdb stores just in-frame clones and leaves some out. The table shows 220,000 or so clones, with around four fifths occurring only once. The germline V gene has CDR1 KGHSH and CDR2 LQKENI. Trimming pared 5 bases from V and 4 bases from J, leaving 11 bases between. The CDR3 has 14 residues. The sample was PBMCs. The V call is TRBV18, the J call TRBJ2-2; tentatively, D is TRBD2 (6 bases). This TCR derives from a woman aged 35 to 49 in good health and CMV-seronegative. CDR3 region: CASSDLGGTGELFF. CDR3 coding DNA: TGTGCCAGCTCAGATCTCGGGGGCACCGGGGAGCTGTTTTTT.